Listed below are T cell receptor beta chains from one sample, sequenced in a study of blood T cell repertoires in COVID-19. This table comes from immunoSEQ multiplex PCR, and its TCRdb copy is limited to in-frame clones, with some not included. The sample lists about 180,000 clones, approximately 86% occurring once. The specimen was peripheral blood. The receptors come from a middle-aged man with active or convalescent COVID-19. Both conserved end residues are part of each CDR3. The D gene is left open where the match is weak. The size of a clone is reported for some rows only, either as once, few or many, or as a class for expanded clones.

D gene	V gene	clone size	J gene	CDR3 DNA	CDR3 protein
TRBD1	TRBV5-1	.	TRBJ2-5	TGCGCCAGCAGCACTAACCCCTCATACCAGGGGGCTGGCGAGACCCAGTACTTC	CASSTNPSYQGAGETQYF
TRBD2	TRBV19	.	TRBJ2-1	TGTGCCAGTAGTATGCTAGCGGGAGTCAATGAGCAGTTCTTC	CASSMLAGVNEQFF
.	TRBV28	.	TRBJ1-2	TGTGCCAGCAGTTTAGGACTCTCTGGCGGCTACACCTTC	CASSLGLSGGYTF
TRBD2	TRBV7-2	.	TRBJ2-1	TGTGCCAGCAGCTTAGGGGCGAGCGGGAGGACTCGGCAGTTCTTC	CASSLGASGRTRQFF
TRBD1	TRBV4-2	.	TRBJ1-1	TGTGCCAGCACTATGGGACAGGTGAACACTGAAGCTTTCTTT	CASTMGQVNTEAFF
.	TRBV12-2	.	TRBJ1-5	TGTGCAAGTCGCCCCCCTGGTAGGGAGGGAGGCAATCAGCCCCAGCATTTT	CASRPPGREGGNQPQHF
.	TRBV7-3	.	TRBJ2-7	TGTGCCAGCAGCCCCGGGACTGGGAAAACCTACGAGCAGTACTTC	CASSPGTGKTYEQYF
.	TRBV11-2	.	TRBJ1-1	TGTGCCAGCAGCTTAGATTTCGCTGAAGCTTTCTTT	CASSLDFAEAFF
.	TRBV12-2	.	TRBJ2-3	TGTGCAAGTCGCTTGGAGACAGGCTTACCAGGAACGACAGATACGCAGTATTTT	CASRLETGLPGTTDTQYF
TRBD1	TRBV30	once	TRBJ1-1	TGTGCCTGGAGTGTACGATTGGACAGGAGAGTAGCTTTCTTT	CAWSVRLDRRVAFF
.	TRBV29-1	.	TRBJ2-1	TGCAGCGTTGAAGTGTCAGGGGATTCCTACAATGAGCAGTTCTTC	CSVEVSGDSYNEQFF
.	TRBV5-4	.	TRBJ2-1	TGTGCCAGCAGCCCAAGGGGGGGGGCCTCTTACAATGAGCAGTTCTTC	CASSPRGGASYNEQFF
.	TRBV19	.	TRBJ2-5	TGTGCCAGTAGTCGCAGGGGTGAGACCCAGTACTTC	CASSRRGETQYF
TRBD2	TRBV4-1	.	TRBJ2-1	TGCGCCAGCAGCCACCCCGGGGGGGGTCTGAATGAGCAGTTCTTC	CASSHPGGGLNEQFF
.	TRBV19	.	TRBJ1-1	TGTGCCAGTAGTTTGGAGAGATTTGAAGCTTTCTTT	CASSLERFEAFF
TRBD1	TRBV28	.	TRBJ2-7	TGTGCCAGCAGTTGGGGGCCACAGGGGAACTACGAGCAGTACTTC	CASSWGPQGNYEQYF
.	TRBV9	.	TRBJ2-3	TGTGCCAGCAGCCCCTCCCTTGCGGGGAGTAGCACAGATACGCAGTATTTT	CASSPSLAGSSTDTQYF
.	TRBV11-2	.	TRBJ1-3	TGTGCCAGCAGCTTAGCAGGGGTCGTAAGATCCTCTGGAAACACCATATATTTT	CASSLAGVVRSSGNTIYF
TRBD1	TRBV3-1/TRBV3-2	once	TRBJ1-5	TGTGCCAGCAGCCAAGATGACAGGGGTATGGGGCAGCCCCAGCATTTT	CASSQDDRGMGQPQHF
.	TRBV5-4	.	TRBJ2-5	TGTGCCAGCAGCTTAGGGGGATCCAACCAAGAGACCCAGTACTTC	CASSLGGSNQETQYF
.	TRBV7-2	.	TRBJ1-2	TGTGCCAGCAGCCCTCTCAGACAGTACTATGGCTACACCTTC	CASSPLRQYYGYTF
.	TRBV7-9	.	TRBJ1-1	TGTGCCAGCAGCCCGAGGCAGGGGTATTCGACTGAAGCTTTCTTT	CASSPRQGYSTEAFF
.	TRBV30	.	TRBJ2-2	TGTGCCTGGAGTCGCGGCGACGCCGGGGAGCTGTTTTTT	CAWSRGDAGELFF
TRBD1	TRBV7-9	.	TRBJ1-5	TGTGCCAGCAGCCCGGACAGGGGCCGGGATCAGCCCCAGCATTTT	CASSPDRGRDQPQHF
.	TRBV6-5	.	TRBJ2-2	TGTGCCGCATACCGGCAGGGTCCCGGGGAGCTGTTTTTT	CAAYRQGPGELFF
TRBD1	TRBV6-5	.	TRBJ1-1	TGTGCCAGCACTCTTACGGGACAGGTTATGACTGAAGCTTTCTTT	CASTLTGQVMTEAFF
.	TRBV6-6	few	TRBJ1-2	TGTGCCAGCTCCCCCCCGGGAAACTATGGCTACACCTTC	CASSPPGNYGYTF
.	TRBV28	.	TRBJ1-2	TGTGCCAGCAGTTTAGGGGGCAGGATCGGCGATGGCTACACCTTC	CASSLGGRIGDGYTF
.	TRBV30	.	TRBJ2-2	TGTGCCTGGAGTGTACTTTTAAACACCGGGGAGCTGTTTTTT	CAWSVLLNTGELFF
TRBD1	TRBV29-1	.	TRBJ2-1	TGCAGCGTTATAACAGGGGTTGTATTCGATGAGCAGTTCTTC	CSVITGVVFDEQFF
.	TRBV6-4	once	TRBJ2-3	TGTGCCAGCAGCGCACAGAGCACAGATACGCAGTATTTT	CASSAQSTDTQYF
.	TRBV6-1	.	TRBJ1-5	TGTGCCAGCAGTGAATTTGGCAGGGCAGGCTTGGATGGTCAGCCCCAGCATTTT	CASSEFGRAGLDGQPQHF
.	TRBV10-2	.	TRBJ2-5	TGCGCCAGCAGTGACTGGGCCCAAGAGACCCAGTACTTC	CASSDWAQETQYF
TRBD1	TRBV11-1	.	TRBJ2-1	TGTGCCAGCAGCCCCCGGGACAGGGGCTACAATGAGCAGTTCTTC	CASSPRDRGYNEQFF
.	TRBV7-9	.	TRBJ2-2	TGTGCCAGCAGCTTAAATCAGGGGGGAACCGGGGAGCTGTTTTTT	CASSLNQGGTGELFF
.	TRBV19	.	TRBJ2-7	TGTGCCAGTAGCACGGCTAGCTCCTACGAGCAGTACTTC	CASSTASSYEQYF
TRBD1	TRBV2	.	TRBJ2-5	TGTGCTACTCTTCGACAGGGAGCAGAGACCCAGTACTTC	CATLRQGAETQYF
TRBD1	TRBV12-5	.	TRBJ1-5	TGTGCTAGTGGTACCCGGGACAGCAATGGTCCCCAGCATTTT	CASGTRDSNGPQHF
TRBD1	TRBV18	.	TRBJ2-3	TGTGCCAGCTCACCTCAGGGGGTGACAGATACGCAGTATTTT	CASSPQGVTDTQYF
.	TRBV24-1	.	TRBJ1-6	TGTGCCACCAGAGAGGACAGCAAGGTGGATTCACCCCTCCACTTT	CATREDSKVDSPLHF
.	TRBV10-3	once	TRBJ2-7	TGTGCCATCAGTGGTCAGGGCGGAATCTACGAGCAGTACTTC	CAISGQGGIYEQYF
.	TRBV2	.	TRBJ1-2	TGTGCCAGCAGGGCCCTGAGGGGGTACTATGGCTACACCTTC	CASRALRGYYGYTF
.	TRBV28	.	TRBJ2-6	TGTGCCGGACAGGGAGGGGGTCTGGGCTCTGGGGCCAACGTCCTGACTTTC	CAGQGGGLGSGANVLTF
TRBD2	TRBV2	few	TRBJ2-3	TGTGCCAGCTATCGGGAGGCCGGATCGACAGATACGCAGTATTTT	CASYREAGSTDTQYF
TRBD1	TRBV3-1/TRBV3-2	.	TRBJ1-5	TGTGCCAGCAGCCAAGCCACAGGGGATCAGCCCCAGCATTTT	CASSQATGDQPQHF
TRBD1	TRBV7-9	.	TRBJ1-6	TGTGCCAGCTCGGCAGGGGGGACAAATTCACCCCTCCACTTT	CASSAGGTNSPLHF
TRBD1	TRBV18	once	TRBJ1-3	TGTGCCAGCTCACCACCGGCAGGGGGCCCTCGAAACACCATATATTTT	CASSPPAGGPRNTIYF
.	TRBV29-1	.	TRBJ1-2	TGCAGCGTTGAGGGTGGGCCTTATGGCTACACCTTC	CSVEGGPYGYTF
TRBD2	TRBV19	few	TRBJ2-2	TGTGCCAGTAGTATAGGGGGACTAACGAACACCGGGGAGCTGTTTTTT	CASSIGGLTNTGELFF
.	TRBV18	.	TRBJ1-1	TGTGCCAGCTCGGAGGGGTTGGGTGAAGCTTTCTTT	CASSEGLGEAFF
.	TRBV6-5	.	TRBJ2-1	TGTGCCAGCTCCCGGGACTTCTACAATGAGCAGTTCTTC	CASSRDFYNEQFF
TRBD2	TRBV6-5	.	TRBJ2-7	TGTGCCAGCAGTTACCGGCGGGAGGCCTCCTACGAGCAGTACTTC	CASSYRREASYEQYF
.	TRBV4-1	.	TRBJ1-3	TGCGCCAGCAGCCAGACAGATACTGGAAACACCATATATTTT	CASSQTDTGNTIYF
.	TRBV19	.	TRBJ2-5	TGTGCCAGTAGTATGTCTACAGGCCAAGAGACCCAGTACTTC	CASSMSTGQETQYF